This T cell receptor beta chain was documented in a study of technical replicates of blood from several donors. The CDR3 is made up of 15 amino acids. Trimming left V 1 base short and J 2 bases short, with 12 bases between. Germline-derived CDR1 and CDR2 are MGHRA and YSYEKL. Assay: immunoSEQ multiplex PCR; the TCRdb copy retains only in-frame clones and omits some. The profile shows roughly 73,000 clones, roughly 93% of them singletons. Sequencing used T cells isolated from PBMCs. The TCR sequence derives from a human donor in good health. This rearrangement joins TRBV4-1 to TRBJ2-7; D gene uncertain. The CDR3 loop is CASSQVLAVTYEQYF. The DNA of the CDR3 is TGCGCCAGCAGCCAAGTTCTGGCGGTAACCTACGAGCAGTACTTC.